Listed here are 10 T cell receptor beta chains from one sample, sequenced in a study of T cell repertoires in cytomegalovirus infection. TCRdb analysed the reads with MiXCR anew, one entry per CDR3 protein. The sample shows fewer than 400,000 distinct CDR3 sequences, less than 20% of them seen only once. The specimen was PBMCs. The source of these receptors is a human donor in good health (CMV status not recorded). Some clones in this sample may be carry-over from other donors' samples.

V usage is TRBV5-1 and J usage is TRBJ1-2; D is unresolved. The length of the CDR3 is 13 residues. The V end lost 5 bases, the J end lost 4 bases, and 12 bases lay between the germline ends. Germline CDR1 SGHRS, CDR2 YFSETQ. Here the CDR3 DNA reads TGCGCCAGCAGGGCGGGCCTCGGCTATGGCTACACCTTC. Its protein is CASRAGLGYGYTF.

This clonotype has more than one count but fewer than ten. The chain has TRBV19 and TRBJ1-1; TRBD1 matches at 8 bases. The CDR3 totals 15 residues. The trim removed 9 bases at V and 5 bases at J, leaving 14 bases unmatched. Germline CDR1 reads LNHDA; CDR2 reads SQIVND (reference sequence). CDR3: CASFLFQGAGTEAFF. CDR3 in DNA: TGTGCCAGCTTCTTATTTCAGGGGGCTGGGACTGAAGCTTTCTTT.

This chain joins TRBV6-4 and TRBJ2-1, with 9 positions matching TRBD1. The V and J ends lost 10 bases and 4 bases, in that order; junction bases with no gene match: 2. The CDR3 is 12 residues long. Germline CDR1 reads MRHNA; CDR2 reads SNTAGT. The CDR3 DNA reads as TGTGCCACCGGGACAGGGTACAATGAGCAGTTCTTC. It encodes CATGTGYNEQFF.

This clonotype was picked up many times. Written as DNA, the CDR3 is TGTGCCAGCAGCTCCTTGGGACAGGGGTTGAACACTGAAGCTTTCTTT. Amino acid sequence: CASSSLGQGLNTEAFF. The chain recombines TRBV6-6 with TRBJ1-1; 10 nucleotides align to TRBD1. CDR1 MNHNY and CDR2 SVGAGI come from the germline V gene (reference sequence). J was trimmed by 0 bases and V by 6 bases; bases with no gene match: 7. The CDR3 has 16 residues.

The rearrangement joins TRBV28 to TRBJ1-2, with D perhaps TRBD1 (5 bases). This CDR3 contains 15 residues. V lost 4 bases and J 0 bases, leaving 12 bases between the germline ends. CDR1 MDHEN and CDR2 SYDVKM come from the germline V gene. As DNA, the CDR3 is TGTGCCAGCAGTTCCACAGGAGAACCTAACTATGGCTACACCTTC. Residues: CASSSTGEPNYGYTF.

This clonotype occurred many times. The chain recombines TRBV20-1 with TRBJ2-7, with 9 bases lining up with TRBD1. The J segment lost 6 bases and the V segment lost 6 bases, leaving 12 bases of the junction unmatched. The CDR3 has 14 residues. Germline CDR1 reads DFQATT; CDR2 reads SNEGSKA (reference sequence). The chain's CDR3 is CSAGGDRGMFEQYF. Written as DNA, the CDR3 is TGCAGTGCCGGAGGCGACAGGGGGATGTTCGAGCAGTACTTC.

In this sample, this clonotype turned up many times. CDR3 in amino acids: CASSLGDALTRNEKLFF. The CDR3, as DNA: TGTGCCAGCAGCTTAGGGGACGCCCTTACCCGTAATGAAAAACTGTTTTTT. The V call is TRBV7-6, the J call TRBJ1-4; TRBD1 might be the D (5 bases). V lost 1 base and J 4 bases, leaving 16 bases between the germline ends. The CDR3 loop spans 17 amino acids. The germline V gene has CDR1 SGHVS and CDR2 FNYEAQ.

This chain uses TRBV28 with TRBJ2-1; 9 nucleotides agree with TRBD2. CDR3 length: 16 residues. With V trimmed by 6 bases and J by 8 bases, 14 bases remained unmatched. Germline V lookup: CDR1 MDHEN, CDR2 SYDVKM. CDR3 residues: CASSDPVRGGLYEQFF. The CDR3 nucleotides are TGTGCCAGCAGCGACCCGGTGCGGGGGGGCCTATATGAGCAGTTCTTC.

V and J are TRBV29-1 and TRBJ2-1; the D is unclear. V lost 4 bases and J 6 bases, leaving 7 bases between the germline ends. The germline gives CDR1 SQVTM, CDR2 ANQGSEA. The CDR3 consists of 11 residues. In DNA, the CDR3 is TGCAGCGTTGGGCTCTCCAATGAGCAGTTCTTC. This encodes CSVGLSNEQFF.

This clonotype was seen at least ten times. The V gene is TRBV11-2, the J gene TRBJ2-7; 7 nucleotides line up with TRBD2. Germline CDR1 and CDR2: SGHAT and FQNNGV. The CDR3 spans 15 residues. V was clipped by 4 bases and J by 0 bases; unmatched bases: 6. DNA of the CDR3: TGTGCCAGCAGCTATCTAGCGGAAGTCTCCTACGAGCAGTACTTC. Translation: CASSYLAEVSYEQYF.